The TCR beta chain described here comes from a study of shared clonotypes between healthy human individuals. The germline CDR1 and CDR2 sequences are SGHDN and FVKESK. This CDR3 has 15 residues. Trimming took 3 bases from V and 5 from J; bases not matched to a gene: 7. Here immunoSEQ multiplex PCR was the method, and the copy in TCRdb shows in-frame clones only, minus some. The repertoire includes approximately 510,000 clones, around 79% of them detected once, and 10% to 15% sits in the top ten. This clone was detected only once. Sequencing used PBMCs. This receptor was taken from a woman aged 35 to 49 in good health. Some clones in this sample may be carry-over from other donors' samples. The chain links TRBV14 to TRBJ1-3; 7 nucleotides match TRBD1. CDR3 coding DNA: TGTGCCAGCAGCCAGACAGGGTCTGCCAGAAACACCATATATTTT. It codes for CASSQTGSARNTIYF.